This T cell receptor (beta chain) is drawn from a study of blood T cell repertoires in COVID-19. Study-wide background: The United States, Italy and Spain supplied acute and convalescent COVID-19 samples.

Everyone who took part was roughly 18 to 90 years old, and they came from about 23 US areas. Among Cohort 3 donors, those recovered had two negative PCRs, clearance, or symptom resolution. As originally analysed: Estimation of nucleated cell counts was performed using reference gene primer amplification. Sequencing was performed with immunoSEQ multiplex PCR; in TCRdb, only in-frame clones are kept and a portion is missing. That table gives V, J and clone size, and the DNA gave D and trimming. The table shows around 200,000 clones, with 85% to 90% occurring only once. The length of the CDR3 is 16 residues. J was trimmed by 6 bases and V by 2 bases; bases with no gene match: 5. CDR1 and CDR2 (germline): MGHRA, YSYEKL.

The chain couples TRBV4-1 to TRBJ2-1; 12 bases line up with TRBD2. The source material was PBMCs or T cells enriched from blood (not recorded which). This TCR was sampled from a man in his forties or fifties who had recovered from COVID-19. Written as DNA, the CDR3 is TGCGCCAGCAGCCAAAGACTAGCGGGAGAATTCAATGAGCAGTTCTTC. This codes for CASSQRLAGEFNEQFF.